This T cell receptor beta chain was observed in a study of shared clonotypes between healthy human individuals. As concerns this clone: Its antigen is not identified.

Profiled with immunoSEQ multiplex PCR; TCRdb holds only in-frame clones, not every one. The data show about 980,000 clones, around three quarters seen once. The donor cohort consisted entirely of Caucasian adults residing in Nashville, Tennessee. Overall study results and limits: Owing to a small donor count, the genetic and exposure-history diversity represented was limited. The study found approximately 5% of naive CD4 clonotypes shared across a few donors. The authors expected sequencing depth to affect clonotype sharing among donors.

Between the trimmed V and J ends, which lost 1 base and 1 base, there was a span of 12 bases. This CDR3 has 16 residues. The germline CDR1 and CDR2 sequences are SGHAT and FQNNGV. The chain employs TRBV11-2 and TRBJ2-3, with a weak D call TRBD2 (5 bases). This clonotype was obtained from a young man in good health. Sequencing was carried out using memory CD4+ T cells sorted from blood. Subset noted: CD45RA-negative fraction. Here the CDR3 reads CASSLVGGSGTDTQYF. CDR3 nucleotide sequence: TGTGCCAGCAGCTTAGTGGGCGGGTCGGGCACAGATACGCAGTATTTT.